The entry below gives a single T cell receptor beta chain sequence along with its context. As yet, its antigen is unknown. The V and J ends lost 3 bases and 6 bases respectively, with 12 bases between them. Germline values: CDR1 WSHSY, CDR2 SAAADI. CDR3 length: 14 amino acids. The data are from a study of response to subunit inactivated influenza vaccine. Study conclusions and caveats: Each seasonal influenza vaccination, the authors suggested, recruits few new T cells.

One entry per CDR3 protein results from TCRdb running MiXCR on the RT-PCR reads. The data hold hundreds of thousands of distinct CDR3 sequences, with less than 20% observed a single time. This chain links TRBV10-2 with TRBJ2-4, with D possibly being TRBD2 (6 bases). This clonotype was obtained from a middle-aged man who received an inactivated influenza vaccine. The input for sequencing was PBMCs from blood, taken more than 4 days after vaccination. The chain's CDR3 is CASSDYGGLNIQYF. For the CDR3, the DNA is TGCGCCAGCAGTGACTACGGGGGACTAAACATTCAGTACTTC.